These 20 T cell receptor beta chains share one sample of origin, sequenced in a study of OX40 agonist ivuxolimab in advanced cancers. Library preparation employed the immunoSEQ multiplex PCR assay. Held by TCRdb, this immuneACCESS table contains in-frame sequences only and omits some clones. Under half of the omission traces to an unresolved V gene where checked; the cause of the rest is unknown. Within this sample are 9,500 to 15,000 clones, with approximately 72% of them counted one time only. The top ten hold under 30% of the sample. The specimen was CD4+ or CD8+ T cells sorted from blood, collected in a trial of the OX40 agonist ivuxolimab. The receptors were sampled from an adult with an advanced solid tumor such as melanoma, head and neck, liver or kidney cancer.

This clone was seen a single time. This chain joins TRBV10-3 and TRBJ1-5; a weak D match, TRBD1 (6 bases). Trimming left V 1 base short and J 7 bases short, with 17 bases between. The V gene's germline CDR1 is ENHRY and CDR2 SYGVKD. CDR3 length equals 16 residues. In DNA, the CDR3 is TGTGCCATCAGTGAGTTCCGGACAGTTTCAACGCAGCCCCAGCATTTT. It specifies CAISEFRTVSTQPQHF.

Remarks on this clone: Mismatch with germline at one junction end may stem from a read error. CDR3 nucleotide sequence: TGTGCCAGCAGCTTAGAGTCTGCCTACGGGCAGTACTTC. Its protein is CASSLESAYGQYF. This chain connects TRBV7-6 to TRBJ2-7, with D unclear. The germline gives CDR1 SGHVS, CDR2 FNYEAQ. The CDR3 has 13 residues.

The chain combines TRBV7-6 with TRBJ1-1, with D possibly being TRBD1 (6 bases). CDR1 and CDR2 from the germline V gene are SGHVS and FNYEAQ. The CDR3 runs to 14 residues. With 1 base removed from V and 3 bases from J, the gap between germline ends came to 9 bases. The CDR3 coding sequence is TGTGCCAGCAGCTTAGTGGGACAACACACTGAAGCTTTCTTT. This codes for CASSLVGQHTEAFF.

This rearrangement joins TRBV29-1 to TRBJ2-2, with a tentative D call TRBD2 (6 bases). V lost 5 bases to trimming and J lost 6 bases, with 10 bases between them. Germline V lookup: CDR1 SQVTM, CDR2 ANQGSEA. This CDR3 region has 12 residues. DNA of the CDR3: TGCAGCGTTTACGGGAGCGCCGGGGAGCTGTTTTTT. The encoded protein is CSVYGSAGELFF.

V and J are TRBV5-6 and TRBJ2-2; D possibly corresponds to TRBD1 (7 bases). Per the germline V gene, CDR1 is SGHDT and CDR2 is YYEEEE. V was pared by 4 bases and J by 4 bases, with 17 bases between. The CDR3 has 16 residues. This CDR3 is CASSPAGTVTTGELFF. Written as DNA, the CDR3 is TGTGCCAGCAGCCCCGCGGGGACAGTGACCACCGGGGAGCTGTTTTTT.

The J gene is TRBJ1-5, the V gene TRBV6-4, with a weak D call TRBD1 (6 bases). V was cut by 5 bases and J by 1 base, with 27 bases left in between. Germline CDR1 and CDR2: MRHNA and SNTAGT. This CDR3 has 20 amino acids. CDR3 residues: CASSFRGDMGVLLSNQPQHF. Written as DNA, the CDR3 is TGTGCCAGCAGTTTTAGAGGGGACATGGGGGTTCTACTGAGCAATCAGCCCCAGCATTTT.

This chain uses TRBV19 with TRBJ2-1, with D perhaps matching TRBD1 (5 bases). Looked up from germline, CDR1 is LNHDA and CDR2 is SQIVND (reference sequence). CDR3 length: 15 amino acids. The V and J ends lost 4 bases and 0 bases respectively, with 10 bases between them. The CDR3 loop is CASSRWGGSYNEQFF. CDR3 nucleotides: TGTGCCAGTAGTAGATGGGGCGGCTCCTACAATGAGCAGTTCTTC.

This chain connects TRBV12-5 to TRBJ2-3; weak D call: TRBD2 (7 bases). This CDR3 region has 16 residues. The germline gives CDR1 LGHNT, CDR2 FRNRAP. The V and J ends lost 2 bases and 5 bases respectively, with 17 bases between them. The CDR3, as DNA: TGTGCTAGTGGTTTGTACGGGGAGGGGGACGTAGATACGCAGTATTTT. Translating it yields CASGLYGEGDVDTQYF.

The chain joins TRBV4-1 to TRBJ2-3; the match to TRBD2 covers 8 bases. The CDR3 covers 15 residues. The V and J ends lost 4 bases and 5 bases, in that order; junction bases with no gene match: 8. From germline, CDR1 is MGHRA and CDR2 YSYEKL. CDR3 sequence: CASSRGGLAGDTQYF. The CDR3 bases are TGCGCCAGCAGCCGCGGGGGGCTAGCGGGAGATACGCAGTATTTT.

This chain links TRBV6-5 with TRBJ2-1; no definite D call. V was pared by 5 bases and J by 5 bases, with 10 bases between. Germline V CDR1 and CDR2: MNHEY, SVGAGI. This CDR3 contains 13 residues. Here the CDR3 reads CASSKLNDNEQFF. DNA of the CDR3: TGTGCCAGCAGTAAATTGAACGACAATGAGCAGTTCTTC.

The rearrangement joins TRBV18 to TRBJ2-7; TRBD2 aligns across 10 bases. The V segment lost 5 bases and the J segment 3 bases; nucleotides outside the gene matches: 10. The CDR3 runs to 16 residues. From germline, CDR1 is KGHSH and CDR2 LQKENI. The DNA of the CDR3 is TGTGCCAGCTCATCCTCCTCGACTAGCGGGTTCTACGAGCAGTACTTC. This translates into CASSSSSTSGFYEQYF.

This clone has a handful of counts. This sequence joins TRBV4-2 and TRBJ1-2; unclear D gene. CDR1 and CDR2 from the germline V gene are LGHNA and YNFKEQ. The germline V and J ends were trimmed by 7 bases and 2 bases, with 11 bases remaining between them. The CDR3 is made up of 13 amino acids. The CDR3 DNA is TGTGCCAGCACGGACCGGATAAACTATGGCTACACCTTC. Translated, it gives CASTDRINYGYTF.

V gene TRBV9 combines with J gene TRBJ2-3; the match to TRBD2 covers 12 bases. The junction had 11 bases not matched to a gene; V was cut back by 0 bases and J by 0 bases. There are 20 residues in the CDR3. The germline CDR1 and CDR2 sequences are SGDLS and YYNGEE. CDR3 in DNA: TGTGCCAGCAGCGTAGCACCCCTAGCGGGAGGGCGGGGGAGCACAGATACGCAGTATTTT. Protein sequence: CASSVAPLAGGRGSTDTQYF.

The genes are TRBV19 and TRBJ2-1; 12 positions match TRBD2. Germline assignment: CDR1 LNHDA and CDR2 SQIVND (reference sequence). This CDR3 comprises 15 residues. J was trimmed by 9 bases and V by 1 base; bases with no gene match: 4. This chain's CDR3 is CASSIGLAGESEQFF. DNA of the CDR3: TGTGCCAGTAGTATAGGACTAGCGGGAGAGAGTGAGCAGTTCTTC.

The sample holds a few counts of this clone. The gene calls are TRBV9 and TRBJ2-5; D is unresolved. CDR1 and CDR2 (germline): SGDLS, YYNGEE. The CDR3 length is 13 residues. V was trimmed by 4 bases and J by 0 bases, leaving 7 bases between them. The CDR3 is CASSSPYQETQYF. The CDR3 DNA reads as TGTGCCAGCAGCTCCCCGTACCAAGAGACCCAGTACTTC.

J is TRBJ1-6 and V is TRBV28; 7 bases agree with TRBD1. Germline V gene sequence: CDR1 MDHEN, CDR2 SYDVKM. The CDR3 sequence is 15 residues long. V shed 1 base and J 9 bases; nucleotides not matched to a gene: 6. The CDR3 spells CASSLFRSGGSPLHF. The CDR3 nucleotides read TGTGCCAGCAGTTTATTTAGGTCAGGGGGTTCACCCCTCCACTTT.

This clone has just a few counts. The chain combines TRBV27 with TRBJ2-7, with no clear D. The V gene lost 2 bases and the J gene lost 2 bases, with 4 bases spanning the gap. Germline values: CDR1 MNHEY, CDR2 SMNVEV (reference sequence). The CDR3 runs 12 residues. The CDR3 sequence is CASSLNTYEQYV. In DNA, the CDR3 is TGTGCCAGCAGTTTAAACACCTACGAGCAGTACGTC.

This clone was seen once. The rearrangement links TRBV28 to TRBJ2-7, with TRBD1 as a possible D gene (5 bases). The CDR3 length is 12 residues. Germline values: CDR1 MDHEN, CDR2 SYDVKM. V lost 6 bases and J lost 3, with 9 bases in between. CDR3 loop: CASRGHSYEQYV. CDR3 coding DNA: TGTGCCAGCAGAGGACACAGCTACGAGCAGTACGTC.

The gene calls are TRBV7-2 and TRBJ2-2; 9 nucleotides agree with TRBD1. Germline assignment: CDR1 SGHTA and CDR2 FQGNSA. This CDR3 region has 18 residues. With 1 base clipped from V and 6 bases from J, the junction kept 12 bases outside the gene matches. The DNA for the CDR3 is TGTGCCAGCAGCTTAGTTCGGGACAGGGAATCCCCGTCCGGGGAGCTGTTTTTT. It specifies CASSLVRDRESPSGELFF.

In its sample, this clone ranks as medium-sized. The chain is built from TRBV29-1 and TRBJ2-7; 7 bases agree with TRBD1. Trimming at V came to 0 bases and at J to 5 bases, leaving 4 bases not matched to a gene. Looked up from germline, CDR1 is SQVTM and CDR2 is ANQGSEA. This CDR3 region has 13 residues. DNA for the CDR3: TGCAGCGTTGAAGAAGAGGACAGGAACGAGCAGTACTTC. Amino acid sequence: CSVEEEDRNEQYF.